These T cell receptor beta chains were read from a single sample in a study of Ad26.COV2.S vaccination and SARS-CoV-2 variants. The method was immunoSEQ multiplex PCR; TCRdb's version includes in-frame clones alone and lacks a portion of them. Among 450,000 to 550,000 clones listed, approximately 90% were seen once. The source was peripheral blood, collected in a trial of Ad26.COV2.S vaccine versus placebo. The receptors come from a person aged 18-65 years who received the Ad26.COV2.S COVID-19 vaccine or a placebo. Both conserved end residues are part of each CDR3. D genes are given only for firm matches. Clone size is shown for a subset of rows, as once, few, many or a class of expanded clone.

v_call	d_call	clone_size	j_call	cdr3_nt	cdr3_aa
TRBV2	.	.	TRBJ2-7	TGTGCCAGCACTGGGACCGCCTACGAGCAGTACTTC	CASTGTAYEQYF
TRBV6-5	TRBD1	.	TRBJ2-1	TGTGCCAGCAGAACCGACAGGGGGGGCTACAATGAGCAGTTCTTC	CASRTDRGGYNEQFF
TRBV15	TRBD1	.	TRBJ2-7	TGTGCCACCAGCAGAGAAGACAGGGGCAACGAGCAGTACTTC	CATSREDRGNEQYF
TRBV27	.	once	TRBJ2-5	TGTGCCAGCAGTTCGGGCAGTAGAAGAGAGGCCCAGTACTTC	CASSSGSRREAQYF
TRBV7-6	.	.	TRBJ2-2	TGTGCCAGCAGCTATCCCCCCGGGGAGCTGTTTTTT	CASSYPPGELFF
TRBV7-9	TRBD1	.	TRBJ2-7	TGTGCCAGCAGCCGCCGGGACAGTGCCTACGAGCAGTACTTC	CASSRRDSAYEQYF
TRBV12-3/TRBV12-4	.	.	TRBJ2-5	TGTGCCAGCAGTTTAATCCCGGGGGAGACCCAGTACTTC	CASSLIPGETQYF
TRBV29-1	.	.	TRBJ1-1	TGCAGCGTTGATACTGCCACAGGGCTCACTGAAGCTTTCTTT	CSVDTATGLTEAFF
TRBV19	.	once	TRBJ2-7	TGTGCCAGTAGTAGTTCTTTGACAGGAGGGTACGAGCAGTACTTC	CASSSSLTGGYEQYF
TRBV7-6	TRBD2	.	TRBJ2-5	TGTGCCAGCAGCTTTTGGACTAGCGGGGGGGCCAAGGAGACCCAGTACTTC	CASSFWTSGGAKETQYF
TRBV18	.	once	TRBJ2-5	TGTGCCAGCTCACCGGATCAAGAGACCCAGTACTTC	CASSPDQETQYF
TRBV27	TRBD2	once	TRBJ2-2	TGTGCCACCTCTTCCGGGACTAGCGGGAGTTTGTACACCGGGGAGCTGTTTTTT	CATSSGTSGSLYTGELFF
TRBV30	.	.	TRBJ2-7	TGTGCCTGGAGTGTACTTTGGACAGCTTCCTACGAGCAGTACTTC	CAWSVLWTASYEQYF
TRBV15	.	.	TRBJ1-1	TGTGCCACCAGCACAAACCTGGACAGTACGAACACTGAAGCTTTCTTT	CATSTNLDSTNTEAFF